These 22 T cell receptor beta chains originate from one sample sequenced in a study of monozygotic twins with inflammatory bowel disease. TCRdb re-analyzed the 5' RACE reads; it lists each CDR3 protein once, without DNA. This sample contains some 200,000 distinct CDR3 sequences. The sample consisted of blood. These receptors all stem from a human donor with ulcerative colitis or Crohn's disease, or a healthy co-twin of an affected twin (not recorded which).

This chain connects TRBV7-2 to TRBJ1-1. This CDR3 has 12 amino acids. Per germline, CDR1 SGHTA and CDR2 FQGNSA. CDR3 sequence reads: CASSLDGLEAFF. Drawing the rest from reference TRBV7-2 and TRBJ1-1, the complete variable domain is GAGVSQSPSNKVTEKGKDVELRCDPISGHTALYWYRQSLGQGLEFLIYFQGNSAPDKSGLPSDRFSAERTGGSVSTLTIQRTQQEDSAVYLCASSLDGLEAFFGQGTRLTVV.

The chain links TRBV10-3 to TRBJ2-3; the TRBD2 assignment by TCRdb is unverifiable without DNA. Germline V gives CDR1 ENHRY, CDR2 SYGVKD. The CDR3 length is 14 residues. The CDR3 loop is CATVGGLGSDTQYF.

The chain has TRBV5-1 and TRBJ1-6. This CDR3 has 13 amino acids. The germline V gene encodes CDR1 SGHRS and CDR2 YFSETQ. The CDR3: CASSLDTYSPLHF.

This chain connects TRBV5-1 to TRBJ1-6; as DNA is missing, the TRBD1 call by TCRdb cannot be tested. This CDR3 spans 16 amino acids. Germline V lookup: CDR1 SGHRS, CDR2 YFSETQ. The chain's CDR3 is CASSSEGQGLRSPLHF.

CDR3 sequence reads: CASSSTGGQLTQYF. The chain joins TRBV7-9 to TRBJ2-5; TCRdb proposes TRBD2, but this gene call is untestable without DNA. The CDR3 has 14 residues. The germline CDR1 and CDR2 sequences are SEHNR and FQNEAQ (reference sequence).

The rearrangement links TRBV7-9 to TRBJ1-5; TCRdb selects TRBD1, and the lack of DNA leaves this call unchecked. The CDR3 contains 15 residues. CDR1 is SEHNR and CDR2 is FQNEAQ in the germline V gene (reference sequence). The CDR3 loop reads CASSLGDSRNQPQHF.

The V gene is TRBV20-1, the J gene TRBJ2-7; no DNA is available, so the TRBD1 call from TCRdb remains unchecked. CDR3 length: 15 amino acids. In germline, CDR1 is DFQATT, CDR2 SNEGSKA (reference sequence). This chain's CDR3 is CSARVGTGRTYEQYF.

This rearrangement joins TRBV10-3 to TRBJ2-7; the D gene TCRdb calls, TRBD1, cannot be checked with no DNA. CDR1 is ENHRY, CDR2 SYGVKD, per germline. This CDR3 is built from 12 residues. The CDR3 loop is CALSVGGYEQYF.

This sequence joins TRBV6-1 and TRBJ2-3; checking the TCRdb D call of TRBD1 is not possible without DNA. This CDR3 is built from 14 residues. From germline, CDR1 is MNHNS and CDR2 SASEGT. This CDR3 reads CASTPPPSMDTQYF.

The chain uses TRBV7-7 and TRBJ2-5; absent DNA, TCRdb's TRBD1 call cannot be checked. Germline V CDR1 and CDR2: SSHAT, FNYEAQ (reference sequence). The CDR3 is 15 amino acids. CDR3 loop: CASSRSGGRQETQYF.

The gene calls are TRBV11-1 and TRBJ2-3; without DNA, the TCRdb call of TRBD2 cannot be checked. CDR1 SGHAT and CDR2 FQDESV come from the germline V gene (reference sequence). The CDR3 runs 18 residues. The CDR3 protein is CASSSPILAGGLTDTQYF.

V is TRBV12-3 or TRBV12-4 and J is TRBJ1-6. The CDR3 contains 12 residues. The CDR3 here is CASSLNALALHF.

V usage is TRBV12-3 or TRBV12-4 and J usage is TRBJ1-5. The length of the CDR3 is 12 residues. This chain's CDR3 is CASTVAGSSLDF.

The V call is TRBV20-1, the J call TRBJ2-7; lacking DNA, the TRBD2 call made by TCRdb goes unchecked. Germline V gives CDR1 DFQATT, CDR2 SNEGSKA (reference sequence). The CDR3 loop spans 14 amino acids. The CDR3 loop reads CSAQKAVVPYEQYF.

This CDR3 reads CASITRAGELFF. The V call is TRBV6-5, the J call TRBJ2-2; there is no DNA to check the TCRdb D call of TRBD1. The CDR3 length is 12 residues. The germline CDR1 and CDR2 sequences are MNHEY and SVGAGI.

V is TRBV29-1 and J is TRBJ1-1; TCRdb's D call of TRBD1 is untestable without DNA. CDR1 is SQVTM and CDR2 is ANQGSEA in the germline V gene. The CDR3 spans 14 residues. The CDR3 sequence: CSVFDSFMNTEAFF.

This chain joins TRBV20-1 and TRBJ1-2; with no DNA, the TCRdb D assignment of TRBD1 cannot be verified. The CDR3 spans 13 residues. CDR1 is DFQATT, CDR2 SNEGSKA, per germline (reference sequence). CDR3 region: CSARFDRVYGYTF.

The V gene is TRBV5-6, the J gene TRBJ2-7; as DNA is missing, the TRBD1 call by TCRdb cannot be tested. CDR1 and CDR2 from the germline V gene are SGHDT and YYEEEE. There are 16 residues in the CDR3. This CDR3 reads CASSLEGGQVFYEQYF.

The chain combines TRBV24-1 with TRBJ2-5; TCRdb's D gene call, TRBD1, goes unchecked for lack of DNA. The CDR3 contains 15 residues. Germline-derived CDR1 and CDR2 are KGHDR and SFDVKD. CDR3 region: CATSDSTPRGETQYF.

This chain uses TRBV12-3 or TRBV12-4 with TRBJ1-2; TCRdb's D call, TRBD1, is unchecked because there is no DNA. The CDR3 spans 14 residues. CDR3 residues: CASSFSAGAYGYTF.

This chain connects TRBV5-6 to TRBJ1-5; TCRdb's D gene call, TRBD1, goes unchecked for lack of DNA. The CDR3 consists of 15 residues. Germline-derived CDR1 and CDR2 are SGHDT and YYEEEE. This CDR3 is CASSTTGGGNQPQHF.

The genes are TRBV6-5 and TRBJ2-2; the TCRdb call, TRBD2, lacks DNA for checking. Germline V lookup: CDR1 MNHEY, CDR2 SVGAGI. This CDR3 has 13 amino acids. CDR3 amino acids: CASRPSGTGELFF.